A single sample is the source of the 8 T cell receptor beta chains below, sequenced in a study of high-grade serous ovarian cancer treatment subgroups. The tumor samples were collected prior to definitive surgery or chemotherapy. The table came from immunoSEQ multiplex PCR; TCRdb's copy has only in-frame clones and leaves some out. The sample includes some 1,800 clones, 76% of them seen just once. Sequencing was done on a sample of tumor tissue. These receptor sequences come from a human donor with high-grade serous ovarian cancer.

For the CDR3, the DNA is TGTGCCAGCACCATCCCTCCCGGGGAGCTGTTTTTT. Translated: CASTIPPGELFF. The rearrangement links TRBV2 to TRBJ2-2, with D hard to call. Deletions cut 7 bases from V and 6 bases from J, with 9 bases between. The CDR3 has 12 residues. Germline assignment: CDR1 SNHLY and CDR2 FYNNEI.

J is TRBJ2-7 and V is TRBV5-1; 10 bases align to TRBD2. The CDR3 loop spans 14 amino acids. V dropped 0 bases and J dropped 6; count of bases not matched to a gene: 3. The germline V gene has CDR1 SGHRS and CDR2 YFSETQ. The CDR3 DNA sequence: TGCGCCAGCAGCTTGGGAGGGACTAGCGTCGAGCAGTACTTC. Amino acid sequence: CASSLGGTSVEQYF. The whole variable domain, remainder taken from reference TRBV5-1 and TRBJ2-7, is KAGVTQTPRYLIKTRGQQVTLSCSPISGHRSVSWYQQTPGQGLQFLFEYFSETQRNKGNFPGRFSGRQFSNSRSEMNVSTLELGDSALYLCASSLGGTSVEQYFGPGTRLTVT.

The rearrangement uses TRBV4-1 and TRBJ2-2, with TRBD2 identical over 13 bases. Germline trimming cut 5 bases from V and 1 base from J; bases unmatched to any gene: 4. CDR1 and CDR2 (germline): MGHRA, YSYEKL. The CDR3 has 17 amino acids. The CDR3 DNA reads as TGCGCCAGCAGCGTAAGACTAGCGGGAGGGAACACCGGGGAGCTGTTTTTT. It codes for CASSVRLAGGNTGELFF.

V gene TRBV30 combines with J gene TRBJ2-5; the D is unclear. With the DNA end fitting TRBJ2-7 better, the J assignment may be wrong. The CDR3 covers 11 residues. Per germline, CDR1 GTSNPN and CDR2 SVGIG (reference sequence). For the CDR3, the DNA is TGTGCCTGGAGGACCGGGTTCGAGCAGTACTTC. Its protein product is CAWRTGFEQYF.

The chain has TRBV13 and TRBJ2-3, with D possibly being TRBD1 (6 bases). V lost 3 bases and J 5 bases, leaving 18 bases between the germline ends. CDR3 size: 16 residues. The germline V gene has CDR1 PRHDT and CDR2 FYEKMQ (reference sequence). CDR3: CASSLDSQGVGDTQYF. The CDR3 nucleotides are TGTGCCAGCAGCTTGGACAGCCAAGGCGTGGGAGATACGCAGTATTTT.

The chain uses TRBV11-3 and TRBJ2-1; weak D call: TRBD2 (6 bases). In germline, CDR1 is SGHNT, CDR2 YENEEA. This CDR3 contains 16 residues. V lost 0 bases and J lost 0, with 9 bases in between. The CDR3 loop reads CASSLEHGSSYNEQFF. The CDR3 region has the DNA TGTGCCAGCAGCTTAGAACACGGGAGCTCCTACAATGAGCAGTTCTTC.

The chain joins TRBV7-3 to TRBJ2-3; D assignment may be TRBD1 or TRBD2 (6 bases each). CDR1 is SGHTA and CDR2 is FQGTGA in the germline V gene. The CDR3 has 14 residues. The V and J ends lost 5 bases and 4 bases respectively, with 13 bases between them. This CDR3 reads CASSQGGIPDTQYF. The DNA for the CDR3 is TGTGCCAGCAGCCAAGGGGGGATACCAGATACGCAGTATTTT.

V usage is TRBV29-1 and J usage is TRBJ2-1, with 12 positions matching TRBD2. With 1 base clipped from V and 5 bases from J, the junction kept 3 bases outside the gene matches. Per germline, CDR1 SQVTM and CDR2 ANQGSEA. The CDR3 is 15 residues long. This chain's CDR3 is CSVEGLAGGHNEQFF. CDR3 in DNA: TGCAGCGTTGAAGGTCTAGCGGGAGGGCACAATGAGCAGTTCTTC.